This is a list of T cell receptor beta chains from one sample in a study of neurological immune-mediated disorders. One entry per CDR3 protein, called by TCRdb with MiXCR from the 5' RACE reads. The table shows some 56,000 distinct CDR3 sequences, with around 4% occurring only once. The sequenced material came from PBMCs. The receptors shown here come from a man in his 60s with multiple sclerosis. The CDR3 runs from the conserved cysteine through the conserved F or W. Each record gives: D gene, J gene, V gene, clone size, CDR3 DNA, CDR3 protein. The D gene is left open where the match is weak. Clone size is not always given. Where it is, it says once, few, many or a class for expanded clones.

- TRBJ1-3 TRBV3-1 few TGTGCCAGCAGCCCGGGGGGAGCAAGAACCTCTGGAAACACCATATATTTT CASSPGGARTSGNTIYF
TRBD2 TRBJ2-7 TRBV30 few TGTGCCTGGAATTTACCGGGACTAGCGCAGACCTACGAGCAGTACTTC CAWNLPGLAQTYEQYF
- TRBJ2-3 TRBV7-8 many TGTGCCAGCAGCTTAGCTTGGTCAGATACGCAGTATTTT CASSLAWSDTQYF
TRBD1 TRBJ2-3 TRBV10-3 many TGTGCCATCAGGGGAGGGACAGGGGCCAGCACAGATACGCAGTATTTT CAIRGGTGASTDTQYF
- TRBJ2-5 TRBV15 many TGTGCCACCAGCAGAGAGGTGGCCAGGGGACACAGGGTGCAAGAGACCCAGTACTTC CATSREVARGHRVQETQYF
- TRBJ1-1 TRBV19 many TGTGCCAGTAGTACTTACAGGAACACTGAAGCTTTCTTT CASSTYRNTEAFF
- TRBJ1-1 TRBV27 many TGTGCCAGCATGTTGGCCCACCTAAACACTGAAGCTTTCTTT CASMLAHLNTEAFF
TRBD2 TRBJ2-1 TRBV6-5 many TGTGCCAGCCGGAGCGGGAGAGGGAACAATGAGCAGTTCTTC CASRSGRGNNEQFF
TRBD1 TRBJ2-2 TRBV9 many TGTGCCAGCAGCAGATCCACGGGACAGCCAAACACCGGGGAGCTGTTTTTT CASSRSTGQPNTGELFF
- TRBJ1-2 TRBV20-1 many TGCAGTGCTCGGACCTCCGGCTATGGCTACACCTTC CSARTSGYGYTF
- TRBJ2-6 TRBV11-2 - TGTGCCAGCAGCTCCGGACTTACCTCGAACGTCCTGACTTTC CASSSGLTSNVLTF
- TRBJ2-5 TRBV20-1 many TGCAGTGCTACCCTCTCCCGGGAGTTAGAAGAGACCCAGTACTTC CSATLSRELEETQYF
- TRBJ1-2 TRBV5-1 few TGCGCCAGCAGCTTGGCGGTTGATGCTAACTATGGCTACACCTTC CASSLAVDANYGYTF
TRBD1 TRBJ1-1 TRBV20-1 many TGCAGTGCTAGAGATTCGACAGGGGGCAGGACTGAAGCTTTCTTT CSARDSTGGRTEAFF
- TRBJ1-1 TRBV20-1 many TGCAGTGCTAGAGCAAAGGACAGTCTCGCTGAAGCTTTCTTT CSARAKDSLAEAFF
- TRBJ2-5 TRBV20-1 many TGCAGTGCTAGGCAGGGGGGGCAAGAGACCCAGTACTTC CSARQGGQETQYF
TRBD2 TRBJ2-3 TRBV12-3/TRBV12-4 many TGTGCCAGCACCCCCTGGGGGGGGACAGATACGCAGTATTTT CASTPWGGTDTQYF
TRBD1 TRBJ2-2 TRBV7-2 many TGTGCCAGCACAGGGGACAGGGACACCGGGGAGCTGTTTTTT CASTGDRDTGELFF
- TRBJ1-3 TRBV4-1 many TGCGCCAGCAGCCAAGATGAGGGGCCTTACTCTGGAAACACCATATATTTT CASSQDEGPYSGNTIYF
TRBD2 TRBJ2-1 TRBV25-1 many TGTGCCAGCAGTGAACCCGACTTGACCGGGACTAGCGGGCGCAATGAGCAGTTCTTC CASSEPDLTGTSGRNEQFF
TRBD1 TRBJ1-1 TRBV24-1 many TGTGCCACCAGTGGGCCGGGACAGGGAGAAGCTTTCTTT CATSGPGQGEAFF
- TRBJ2-2 TRBV24-1 many TGTGCCACGGCTTTCGCCACCGGGGAGCTGTTTTTT CATAFATGELFF
- TRBJ2-5 TRBV20-1 many TGCAGTGCTTTGAGGGAGACCCAGTACTTC CSALRETQYF
TRBD2 TRBJ2-3 TRBV5-1 - TGCGCCAGCAGCCCGGGACTAGCGGAAAACACAGATACGCAGTATTTT CASSPGLAENTDTQYF
TRBD1 TRBJ1-3 TRBV11-2 many TGTGCCAGCAGGCGGACAGGCCAAAGCTCGAGCTCTGGAAACACCATATATTTT CASRRTGQSSSSGNTIYF
TRBD1 TRBJ1-1 TRBV20-1 many TGCAGTGCCCAGGGGGCTGATTCTAATGAAGCTTTCTTT CSAQGADSNEAFF
- TRBJ1-2 TRBV10-3 many TGTGCCATCAGTGGGCCGACAGGTAGAGATGGAAGAACCTTC CAISGPTGRDGRTF
- TRBJ1-2 TRBV27 many TGTGCCAGCAGCCCAGTGGCAGGGCCCCGCTATGGCTACACCTTC CASSPVAGPRYGYTF
- TRBJ2-7 TRBV7-9 few TGTGCCAGCAGCCTCCTAGGGCAGGGCGAGCAGTACTTC CASSLLGQGEQYF
- TRBJ1-5 TRBV2 many TGTGCCAGCAGTGGCAGGGGTAGTCAGCCCCAGCATTTT CASSGRGSQPQHF
- TRBJ2-2 TRBV24-1 many TGTGCCACCAGTGATTTGCTACGTACTGGGGAGCTGTTTTTT CATSDLLRTGELFF